This record covers a single T cell receptor (beta chain). This clone was recorded once. The antigen it recognizes is unknown. Per-base quality was not reported, and no clone a single base away is much larger than it. This sample was included in a study of T cell changes during pregnancy in multiple sclerosis (dated by TCRdb to between 2018 and 2020). Describing the broader study: In women with multiple sclerosis, the researchers looked at how the T cell repertoire shifted as pregnancy progressed.

Library construction relied on the immunoSEQ multiplex PCR assay. This is the immuneACCESS table as TCRdb keeps it, with only in-frame sequences that have V and J called. A part of the clones is gone; compared with another copy, unresolved V genes explain less than half, and the rest is unexplained. Across this sample there are roughly 110,000 clones, with roughly 90% seen only once. The ten largest clones represent less than 0.9% of the sample. The CDR3 starts with the cysteine, ends with the phenylalanine, and has 13 residues. Left in the record is the CDR3 DNA by itself, 39 bases read in frame from the first base. CDR1 and CDR2, per the germline V gene (reference sequence), are SGHKS and YYEKEE. V lost 5 bases and J lost 4 bases; the stretch between them is 12 bases long.

Specimen: peripheral blood, collected in the third trimester of pregnancy. The chain joins TRBV5-5 to TRBJ1-1; D gene: possibly TRBD1, on 6 matching bases. The clonotype originates from a female donor in good health, enrolled as a control in a pregnancy study. CDR3 loop: CASRPNRATEAFF. In nucleotides, the sequence is TGTGCCAGCAGGCCTAACAGGGCCACTGAAGCTTTCTTT.